The 26 T cell receptor beta chains presented below share a single source sample, sequenced in a study of T cells in Graves' hyperthyroidism and ophthalmopathy. RNA transcripts were the template for amplifying TCR beta CDR3 regions. During a first-round RT-PCR of the TCR CDR3, the HTBI primer set was used. From the multiplex PCR reads, TCRdb called clonotypes with MiXCR, one entry per CDR3 protein. This sample has about 290,000 distinct CDR3 sequences, with roughly 14% found just once. Sequences were obtained from blood. Every receptor here comes from a woman in her twenties or thirties with Graves' hyperthyroidism that later progressed to Graves' ophthalmopathy.

This chain connects TRBV7-9 to TRBJ2-3, with TRBD1 matching over 11 bases. The CDR3 spans 15 residues. Trimming removed 7 bases from V and 1 base from J; junction bases left unmatched: 4. Germline CDR1 is SEHNR and CDR2 is FQNEAQ (reference sequence). The CDR3 region has the DNA TGTGCCAGCACCCGGGGACAGGGGGGCACAGATACGCAGTATTTT. It translates to CASTRGQGGTDTQYF.

The chain links TRBV20-1 to TRBJ2-7, with D perhaps TRBD1 (5 bases). The V and J ends lost 0 bases and 0 bases respectively, with 12 bases between them. The germline gives CDR1 DFQATT, CDR2 SNEGSKA (reference sequence). The CDR3 is 15 residues long. CDR3 nucleotide sequence: TGCAGTGCTAGAGAGGGCAGGGTATTCTCCTACGAGCAGTACTTC. It specifies CSAREGRVFSYEQYF.

This clonotype has ten or more counts. This chain links TRBV12-3 or TRBV12-4 with TRBJ1-2; D is unclear. Trimming cost V 3 bases and J 4 bases, with 9 bases left between them. The CDR3 loop spans 13 amino acids. CDR3 region: CASSFDGRYGYTF. CDR3 in DNA: TGTGCCAGCAGTTTCGACGGACGCTATGGCTACACCTTC.

The table lists this clonotype with many counts. The J gene is TRBJ2-5, the V gene TRBV30; no definite D call. Looked up from germline, CDR1 is GTSNPN and CDR2 is SVGIG (reference sequence). The ends were cut back, 1 base at V and 1 base at J, with 1 base in the middle. The CDR3 is made up of 11 amino acids. The CDR3 DNA sequence: TGTGCCTGGAGTGCCCAAGAGACCCAGTACTTC. It codes for CAWSAQETQYF.

The rearrangement uses TRBV30 and TRBJ1-1, with D maybe TRBD1 (6 bases). Germline CDR1 reads GTSNPN; CDR2 reads SVGIG (reference sequence). The CDR3 is 13 amino acids. Trimming left V 3 bases short and J 3 bases short, with 11 bases between. Here the CDR3 reads CAWRGALDTEAFF. Written as DNA, the CDR3 is TGTGCCTGGAGGGGGGCTTTGGACACTGAAGCTTTCTTT.

This clonotype was counted at least ten times. This chain uses TRBV27 with TRBJ2-3; TRBD1 might be the D (6 bases). With 6 bases removed from V and 6 bases from J, the gap between germline ends came to 22 bases. In germline, CDR1 is MNHEY, CDR2 SMNVEV (reference sequence). The CDR3 runs to 16 residues. CDR3 nucleotide sequence: TGTGCCAGCAGACAGGACAGAGTAAAGCCCTCCGATACGCAGTATTTT. It encodes CASRQDRVKPSDTQYF.

This clonotype has a handful of counts. The J gene is TRBJ2-1, the V gene TRBV15, with 7 positions matching TRBD2. This CDR3 has 17 residues. Losses at the gene ends were 0 bases for V and 9 bases for J; bases not matched to a gene: 14. Germline-derived CDR1 and CDR2 are LNHNV and YYDKDF (reference sequence). This CDR3 is CATSREGPNGRSGEQFF. CDR3 coding DNA: TGTGCCACCAGCAGAGAAGGGCCTAACGGGAGGTCGGGTGAGCAGTTCTTC.

The chain uses TRBV7-3 and TRBJ2-1; D ambiguous. The CDR3 runs to 12 residues. In germline, CDR1 is SGHTA, CDR2 FQGTGA. Trimming took 6 bases from V and 10 from J, leaving 13 bases between them. The CDR3, as DNA: TGTGCCAGCAGTTTCGACCTGGAGGAGCAGTTCTTC. Residues: CASSFDLEEQFF.

This clonotype was seen many times. This sequence joins TRBV11-1 and TRBJ2-1; tentative D call: TRBD2 (6 bases). The CDR3 spans 15 residues. Germline CDR1 and CDR2: SGHAT and FQDESV (reference sequence). V was trimmed by 4 bases and J by 0 bases, leaving 10 bases between them. The chain's CDR3 is CASSSIGGSYNEQFF. The CDR3 DNA sequence: TGTGCCAGCAGCTCGATCGGGGGCTCCTACAATGAGCAGTTCTTC.

This clonotype has only a few counts. The chain couples TRBV2 to TRBJ1-3; 11 nucleotides match TRBD1. The CDR3 sequence is 15 residues long. Germline V lookup: CDR1 SNHLY, CDR2 FYNNEI. Germline trimming cut 7 bases from V and 3 bases from J; bases unmatched to any gene: 5. The CDR3 reads CASTGQGADGNTIYF. In DNA, the CDR3 is TGTGCCAGCACCGGACAGGGGGCAGATGGAAACACCATATATTTT.

This clonotype came up many times. The V and J genes are TRBV29-1 and TRBJ1-4; a possible D gene is TRBD1 (5 bases). Germline CDR1 is SQVTM and CDR2 is ANQGSEA. Between the trimmed V and J ends, which lost 5 bases and 7 bases, there was a span of 11 bases. This CDR3 region has 12 residues. The CDR3 protein is CSVLGLGEKLFF. CDR3 sequence (DNA): TGCAGCGTTCTGGGACTGGGTGAAAAACTGTTTTTT. The variable domain in full, completed from reference TRBV29-1 and TRBJ1-4, reads SAVISQKPSRDICQRGTSLTIQCQVDSQVTMMFWYRQQPGQSLTLIATANQGSEATYESGFVIDKFPISRPNLTFSTLTVSNMSPEDSSIYLCSVLGLGEKLFFGSGTQLSVL.

This clonotype was recorded a few times. The V call is TRBV19, the J call TRBJ2-3; 9 bases are shared with TRBD1. The CDR3 runs 15 residues. J gave up 2 bases and V 4 bases, and 4 bases lay outside the gene matches. CDR1 and CDR2 from the germline V gene are LNHDA and SQIVND (reference sequence). CDR3 in amino acids: CASSNGQGFTDTQYF. The CDR3 bases are TGTGCCAGTAGTAATGGACAGGGGTTCACAGATACGCAGTATTTT.

This clonotype appeared once. Just one base apart from a much larger clone, this may be a read error. The chain uses TRBV27 and TRBJ2-1; D uncertain. V dropped 9 bases and J dropped 0 bases, with 21 bases sitting between them. Germline-derived CDR1 and CDR2 are MNHEY and SMNVEV (reference sequence). This CDR3 is built from 17 residues. The CDR3 sequence is CASLAALNSFSYNEQFF. CDR3 DNA sequence: TGTGCCAGTCTGGCCGCATTGAACTCTTTCTCCTACAATGAGCAGTTCTTC.

The rearrangement uses TRBV20-1 and TRBJ2-3, with D perhaps matching TRBD2 (6 bases). V was pared by 6 bases and J by 2 bases, with 15 bases between. The V gene's germline CDR1 is DFQATT and CDR2 SNEGSKA (reference sequence). The CDR3 has 14 amino acids. The CDR3 DNA reads as TGCAGTGCAGTCCCGGGACTGTCCACAGATACGCAGTATTTT. This gives the protein CSAVPGLSTDTQYF.

This clonotype was seen at least ten times. The V and J genes are TRBV6-2 or TRBV6-3 and TRBJ2-7; no clear D gene. Per germline, CDR1 MNHEY and CDR2 SVGEGT. CDR3 size: 14 residues. V lost 7 bases to trimming and J lost 2 bases, with 15 bases between them. The DNA of the CDR3 is TGTGCCAGCACCAATGACGGAGCAACCTACGAGCAGTACTTC. Translated, it gives CASTNDGATYEQYF.

This clonotype has a count of ten or more. This rearrangement joins TRBV7-8 to TRBJ2-3; possibly TRBD1 or TRBD2 for D (5 bases each). This CDR3 spans 15 amino acids. Trimming stripped 1 base from V and 5 bases from J, with 13 bases between. Germline V gene lookup returns CDR1 SGHVS and CDR2 FQNEAQ. The CDR3 bases are TGTGCCAGCAGCTTAGGAGGCCAGGGAGAAGATACGCAGTATTTT. Amino acid sequence: CASSLGGQGEDTQYF.

This clonotype appeared many times. The rearrangement uses TRBV27 and TRBJ2-3; 10 bases match TRBD2. Trimming at V came to 6 bases and at J to 2 bases, leaving 8 bases not matched to a gene. The CDR3 totals 16 residues. The germline gives CDR1 MNHEY, CDR2 SMNVEV (reference sequence). The CDR3 spells CASRASTSGATDTQYF. CDR3 DNA sequence: TGTGCCAGCAGGGCGTCAACTAGCGGGGCCACAGATACGCAGTATTTT.

This clonotype was seen at least ten times. This chain links TRBV12-3 or TRBV12-4 with TRBJ2-1, with D unresolved. V shed 8 bases and J shed 10 bases, with 15 bases lying between them. CDR3 length: 12 amino acids. CDR3 region: CASCQMDEEQFF. As DNA, the CDR3 is TGTGCCAGCTGCCAAATGGACGAGGAGCAGTTCTTC.

This clonotype was observed at least ten times. The chain links TRBV7-2 to TRBJ2-4, with D possibly TRBD2 on 6 matching bases. Trimming took 6 bases from V and 7 from J, leaving 16 bases between them. The CDR3 is 14 residues long. Germline V gives CDR1 SGHTA, CDR2 FQGNSA. CDR3: CASSGPGTGNIQYF. For the CDR3, the DNA is TGTGCCAGCAGTGGCCCCGGGACTGGGAACATTCAGTACTTC.

Turning to this clonotype: A much larger clone is a single base away; this may be a read error. The CDR3 loop is CASSGRVGAETQYF. In nucleotides, the CDR3 is TGTGCCAGCAGTGGCCGAGTGGGGGCAGAGACCCAGTACTTC. The chain carries TRBV12-3 or TRBV12-4 and TRBJ2-5, with D perhaps matching TRBD1 (6 bases). The CDR3 is 14 residues long. The V and J ends lost 5 bases and 4 bases respectively, with 14 bases between them.

This clonotype was observed at least ten times. This chain joins TRBV20-1 and TRBJ1-5, with D possibly TRBD1 on 5 matching bases. This CDR3 has 13 residues. The V end lost 2 bases, the J end lost 2 bases, and 7 bases lay between the germline ends. In germline, CDR1 is DFQATT, CDR2 SNEGSKA (reference sequence). This CDR3 is CSARKGGNQPQHF. The CDR3 DNA follows: TGCAGTGCTAGAAAAGGGGGCAATCAGCCCCAGCATTTT.

In this sample, this clonotype turned up many times. The chain uses TRBV28 and TRBJ2-1; D may be TRBD2 (5 bases). The germline V and J ends were trimmed by 0 bases and 12 bases, with 15 bases remaining between them. Germline CDR1 reads MDHEN; CDR2 reads SYDVKM. CDR3 length: 14 residues. The CDR3 DNA sequence: TGTGCCAGCAGTTTATGGTCGCCCCGGGATCTGCAGTTCTTC. This codes for CASSLWSPRDLQFF.

V gene TRBV6-1 combines with J gene TRBJ1-2; D is undetermined. This CDR3 has 13 residues. CDR1 MNHNS and CDR2 SASEGT come from the germline V gene. Trimming shortened V by 1 base and J by 8 bases, and 11 bases separated the two germline ends. In DNA form, the CDR3 reads TGTGCCAGCAGTGAAGGGCAGCCCCCCGGCTACACCTTC. The encoded protein is CASSEGQPPGYTF.

At least ten counts were recorded for this clonotype. At one boundary the junction diverges from the germline segment, which might be a read error. The chain employs TRBV7-3 and TRBJ1-1; D is uncertain. CDR3 length: 13 residues. CDR1 is SGHTA and CDR2 is FQGTGA in the germline V gene. CDR3 DNA: TGTGCCAGCAGCTTACAGTTGAACGCTGAAGCTTTCTTT. It codes for CASSLQLNAEAFF.

This clonotype was picked up many times. The rearrangement joins TRBV27 to TRBJ2-1; 8 bases are shared with TRBD2. CDR1 is MNHEY, CDR2 SMNVEV, per germline (reference sequence). The CDR3 totals 15 residues. V shed 0 bases and J 8 bases; nucleotides not matched to a gene: 6. CDR3 loop: CASSLSNSGSHEQFF. The CDR3 bases are TGTGCCAGCAGTTTATCGAACAGCGGGAGCCATGAGCAGTTCTTC.

This clonotype appeared a few times. This may be a read error: a much more frequent sequence differs by one nucleotide. The CDR3 sequence is CASNLVTGSPYEQYF. The CDR3 nucleotides are TGTGCCAGCAACCTTGTGACAGGGAGCCCCTACGAGCAGTACTTC. The J gene is TRBJ2-7, the V gene TRBV2, with TRBD1 identical over 7 bases. V shed 7 bases, J shed 2 bases, and the junction held 11 bases outside the gene matches. This CDR3 is 15 amino acids long. Per the germline V gene, CDR1 is SNHLY and CDR2 is FYNNEI.